These 12 T cell receptor beta chains share one sample of origin, sequenced in a study of cytomegalovirus exposure and HLA in healthy donors. PCR primers comprised 60 Vbeta and 13 Jbeta primers. Measured with immunoSEQ multiplex PCR; TCRdb has only the in-frame clones, and not every one. Of some 180,000 clones in the sample, around 85% were seen once. The sequenced material came from PBMCs. All receptors derive from a male donor in good health and CMV-seronegative.

This clone was seen only a few times. This chain uses TRBV6-4 with TRBJ1-5; 7 nucleotides agree with TRBD1. V shed 5 bases and J 7 bases; nucleotides not matched to a gene: 5. The CDR3 totals 13 residues. The germline CDR1 and CDR2 sequences are MRHNA and SNTAGT. The CDR3 sequence is CASSLDRDQPQHF. The CDR3 DNA reads as TGTGCCAGCAGTCTCGACAGGGACCAGCCCCAGCATTTT.

This clone was seen more than once but under ten times. The chain joins TRBV2 to TRBJ1-3; D possibly corresponds to TRBD1 (6 bases). CDR1 is SNHLY and CDR2 is FYNNEI in the germline V gene. The CDR3 has 14 amino acids. V dropped 8 bases and J dropped 8 bases, with 19 bases sitting between them. The CDR3 DNA reads as TGTGCCAGCGCACCCCAACGAGGGGGAGACACCATATATTTT. Protein product: CASAPQRGGDTIYF. The whole variable domain, remainder taken from reference TRBV2 and TRBJ1-3, is EPEVTQTPSHQVTQMGQEVILRCVPISNHLYFYWYRQILGQKVEFLVSFYNNEISEKSEIFDDQFSVERPDGSNFTLKIRSTKLEDSAMYFCASAPQRGGDTIYFGEGSWLTVV.

The chain links TRBV10-3 to TRBJ2-5; a weak D match, TRBD2 (5 bases). CDR1 and CDR2 (germline): ENHRY, SYGVKD. The CDR3 spans 14 residues. Trimming removed 6 bases at V and 1 base at J, with 12 bases between. In DNA form, the CDR3 reads TGTGCCATCAGCTCATGGGAGTCCCAAGAGACCCAGTACTTC. Translated, it gives CAISSWESQETQYF.

J is TRBJ2-2 and V is TRBV6-1, with 7 bases fitting TRBD2. Trimming took 4 bases from V and 4 from J; bases not matched to a gene: 15. CDR1 and CDR2 from the germline V gene are MNHNS and SASEGT. The CDR3 consists of 18 residues. CDR3 nucleotide sequence: TGTGCCAGCAGTGGAGGTTTGAGCGGGACGATCTCCACCGGGGAGCTGTTTTTT. Amino acid sequence: CASSGGLSGTISTGELFF.

The chain combines TRBV18 with TRBJ1-5; 7 nucleotides line up with TRBD1. With V trimmed by 5 bases and J by 0 bases, 4 bases remained unmatched. The germline CDR1 and CDR2 sequences are KGHSH and LQKENI. The CDR3 is made up of 15 amino acids. CDR3 sequence (DNA): TGTGCCAGCTCATCAGACAGGGTTAGCAATCAGCCCCAGCATTTT. Its protein product is CASSSDRVSNQPQHF.

J is TRBJ2-1 and V is TRBV9; 10 bases are a match to TRBD2. Germline assignment: CDR1 SGDLS and CDR2 YYNGEE. The CDR3 covers 17 residues. V lost 1 base to trimming and J lost 0 bases; unmatched junction nucleotides: 4. The DNA for the CDR3 is TGTGCCAGCAGCGTAAGGACTAGCGGAAGCTCCTACAATGAGCAGTTCTTC. Amino acids: CASSVRTSGSSYNEQFF. Full variable domain (missing parts from reference TRBV9 and TRBJ2-1): DSGVTQTPKHLITATGQRVTLRCSPRSGDLSVYWYQQSLDQGLQFLIQYYNGEERAKGNILERFSAQQFPDLHSELNLSSLELGDSALYFCASSVRTSGSSYNEQFFGPGTRLTVL.

This clone has a handful of counts. The genes are TRBV7-2 and TRBJ2-3; 10 nucleotides align to TRBD1. V lost 2 bases and J lost 0; bases outside the gene matches: 11. This CDR3 has 19 residues. Per the germline V gene, CDR1 is SGHTA and CDR2 is FQGNSA. CDR3 in DNA: TGTGCCAGCAGCTTAATTGTTCGGGACAGGGGAGGGAGCACAGATACGCAGTATTTT. Protein sequence: CASSLIVRDRGGSTDTQYF.

The V gene is TRBV11-2, the J gene TRBJ1-1; 7 bases are shared with TRBD1. The CDR3 has 15 amino acids. The V segment lost 5 bases and the J segment 6 bases; nucleotides outside the gene matches: 12. Germline V lookup: CDR1 SGHAT, CDR2 FQNNGV. This CDR3 reads CASSRRSGGFSEAFF. CDR3 sequence (DNA): TGTGCCAGCAGCCGAAGGTCAGGGGGATTTTCTGAAGCTTTCTTT.

V usage is TRBV29-1 and J usage is TRBJ2-7; TRBD1 aligns across 8 bases. CDR3 length: 15 residues. The germline V gene encodes CDR1 SQVTM and CDR2 ANQGSEA. The V and J ends lost 8 bases and 0 bases, in that order; junction bases with no gene match: 12. DNA for the CDR3: TGCAGCATTAGCCGGGGGACAGGAACCTCCTACGAGCAGTACTTC. Translated, it gives CSISRGTGTSYEQYF.

In this sample, this clone turned up a few times. This chain uses TRBV15 with TRBJ2-5, with 7 bases that match TRBD1. Germline CDR1 reads LNHNV; CDR2 reads YYDKDF (reference sequence). The CDR3 totals 13 residues. V shed 3 bases and J 4 bases; nucleotides not matched to a gene: 2. In nucleotides, the CDR3 is TGTGCCACCAGCAGGGGGACAGTAGAGACCCAGTACTTC. Translated: CATSRGTVETQYF. Together with reference TRBV15 and TRBJ2-5, the CDR3 gives the full variable domain: DAMVIQNPRYQVTQFGKPVTLSCSQTLNHNVMYWYQQKSSQAPKLLFHYYDKDFNNEADTPDNFQSRRPNTSFCFLDIRSPGLGDTAMYLCATSRGTVETQYFGPGTRLLVL.

This rearrangement joins TRBV7-9 to TRBJ2-7, with D possibly being TRBD2 (5 bases). The CDR3 spans 13 residues. Germline lookup yields CDR1 SEHNR and CDR2 FQNEAQ (reference sequence). With 0 bases removed from V and 6 bases from J, the gap between germline ends came to 9 bases. The CDR3 loop is CASSLAGRGEQYF. DNA for the CDR3: TGTGCCAGCAGCTTAGCAGGACGGGGCGAGCAGTACTTC.

This clone is a singleton in its sample. The V call is TRBV7-7, the J call TRBJ2-5; D is uncertain. Trimming shortened V by 1 base and J by 2 bases, and 8 bases separated the two germline ends. CDR1 SSHAT and CDR2 FNYEAQ come from the germline V gene (reference sequence). The CDR3 is 14 residues long. The chain's CDR3 is CASSLDFQQETQYF. The DNA for the CDR3 is TGTGCCAGCAGCTTAGACTTTCAACAAGAGACCCAGTACTTC.